This entry concerns a single TCR beta chain. Its binding antigen is unknown. Per-nucleotide qualities are absent, and no much larger clonotype sits a single base away. V and J are trimmed by 5 bases and 4 bases, and the gene matches miss 11 bases of the junction. Its CDR3 holds 18 amino acids, cysteine through phenylalanine. Just the 54-base CDR3 DNA is kept, in frame starting at base 1. The CDR1 and CDR2 encoded by the germline V gene are MGHRA and YSYEKL. The method behind the library was the immunoSEQ multiplex PCR assay. This is the immuneACCESS table as TCRdb keeps it, with only in-frame sequences that have V and J called. A part of the clones is gone; compared with another copy, unresolved V genes explain less than half, and the rest is unexplained. The sample yields approximately 97,000 clones; approximately 92% were counted once. The ten largest clones capture under 4% of the sample. The data originate from a study of control samples from healthy donors and cancer patients (dated by TCRdb to 2019 to 2021).

The rearrangement joined TRBV4-1 to TRBJ1-4; TRBD1 aligns with 12 central bases. This sequence was found in a human donor in good health. The donor label of this sample is uncertain. Sequenced: blood. This receptor has the CDR3 CASSLPGQGALVNEKLFF. The DNA sequence reads TGCGCCAGCAGCTTACCGGGACAGGGGGCTTTGGTTAATGAAAAACTGTTTTTT.